This TCR beta chain comes out of a study of blood T cells in healthy people across ages. This clonotype is a singleton in its sample. Its antigen is currently unknown. This clone may be a read error of a much larger clone one base away. Primed by a sample-barcoded 5' primer and a J-beta primer mix, a second PCR proceeded for roughly 6 to 12 cycles. A single record per CDR3 protein comes from TCRdb applying MiXCR to the 5' RACE reads. The sample gives a few hundred thousand distinct CDR3 sequences, approximately 47% of which show up once; under 65% is in the top ten. CDR3 length: 15 amino acids. The germline V gene has CDR1 SGHTA and CDR2 FQGNSA. V was trimmed by 4 bases and J by 4 bases, leaving 14 bases between them. About 10 milliliters was the volume of peripheral blood drawn from each donor. Each sample yielded at least 5.5 micrograms of PBMC total RNA. Overall study findings and caveats: As naive T cell percentage varied, TCR beta diversity correlated strongly with it.

The sequence came from a man aged 60 to 69 in good health. Sequenced: blood. The chain uses TRBV7-2 and TRBJ2-1; D is ambiguous. The CDR3 DNA is TGTGCCAGCAGCTCCGGCGGCCAAGCGTACAATGAGCAGTTCTTC. Amino acid sequence: CASSSGGQAYNEQFF.